One sample yielded the 24 T cell receptor beta chains listed below, sequenced in a study of human T cells and chemical hapten exposure. TCRdb reanalysed the RACE reads using MiXCR and keeps one entry per CDR3 protein. The sample lists roughly 34,000 distinct CDR3 sequences; around 6.5% were seen once. As for time point: patch test 1, 2 weeks after DPC sensitization. Stated treatment: therapeutic diphenylcyclopropenone sensitization with weekly scalp DPC. Total RNA extraction was carried out from unfractionated whole blood. The sample was whole blood, taken in connection with sensitization to the hapten diphenylcyclopropenone (DPC). Every receptor here comes from a woman aged 25 to 39 with alopecia areata. Some clones in this sample may be carry-over from other donors' samples.

This clonotype was observed a few times. The chain combines TRBV29-1 with TRBJ1-1, with TRBD1 matching 8 bases. The CDR3 is 12 amino acids. The V and J ends lost 7 bases and 5 bases, in that order; junction bases with no gene match: 6. Germline CDR1 SQVTM, CDR2 ANQGSEA. The CDR3 DNA sequence: TGCAGCGGTGGACAGGGAAAGACTGAAGCTTTCTTT. Residues: CSGGQGKTEAFF.

In this sample, this clonotype turned up many times. The chain carries TRBV20-1 and TRBJ1-1; 8 positions agree with TRBD1. Germline assignment: CDR1 DFQATT and CDR2 SNEGSKA (reference sequence). V lost 2 bases to trimming and J lost 7 bases; unmatched junction nucleotides: 6. This CDR3 has 13 residues. This CDR3 reads CSARSRGRSEAFF. The CDR3, as DNA: TGCAGTGCTAGATCCAGGGGGCGAAGTGAAGCTTTCTTT.

This clonotype was counted many times. The chain has TRBV20-1 and TRBJ1-2, with 8 bases fitting TRBD1. The germline CDR1 and CDR2 sequences are DFQATT and SNEGSKA (reference sequence). V lost 6 bases to trimming and J lost 3 bases; unmatched junction nucleotides: 3. The length of the CDR3 is 12 residues. CDR3 DNA sequence: TGCAGTGCAGACAGGGGAGACTATGGCTACACCTTC. Translating gives CSADRGDYGYTF.

This clonotype was seen ten or more times. The CDR3, as DNA: TGTGCCAGCAGTCCCCTTTACACAGGGGGACTTAACTATGGCTACACCTTC. Translated, it gives CASSPLYTGGLNYGYTF. The rearrangement uses TRBV27 and TRBJ1-2, with 8 bases matching TRBD1. Per germline, CDR1 MNHEY and CDR2 SMNVEV (reference sequence). The V segment lost 5 bases and the J segment 1 base; nucleotides outside the gene matches: 12. The CDR3 is made up of 17 amino acids.

This clonotype was recorded at least ten times. This chain uses TRBV6-2 or TRBV6-3 with TRBJ1-1; 10 bases align to TRBD1. Germline CDR1 MNHEY, CDR2 SVGEGT. The CDR3 has 17 amino acids. With V trimmed by 6 bases and J by 0 bases, 10 bases remained unmatched. The CDR3 DNA reads as TGTGCCAGCAGCTTACTCCTGGGACAGGGGATGAACACTGAAGCTTTCTTT. Translated: CASSLLLGQGMNTEAFF.

This clonotype was found a few times. V is TRBV6-2 or TRBV6-3 and J is TRBJ1-2; D possibly corresponds to TRBD1 (6 bases). Germline V lookup: CDR1 MNHEY, CDR2 SVGEGT. Trimming removed 1 base from V and 4 bases from J, with 7 bases in between. CDR3 size: 13 residues. CDR3 DNA: TGTGCCAGCAGTTACTTGGACAGCTATGGCTACACCTTC. The encoded protein is CASSYLDSYGYTF.

This clonotype was found a few times. The chain couples TRBV11-2 to TRBJ2-7; perhaps TRBD1 as D (5 bases). CDR1 and CDR2 (germline): SGHAT, FQNNGV. This CDR3 contains 12 residues. The V end lost 7 bases, the J end lost 9 bases, and 16 bases lay between the germline ends. CDR3 loop: CASTPWPGRQYF. DNA of the CDR3: TGTGCCAGCACCCCCTGGCCAGGGCGGCAGTACTTC.

The chain carries TRBV12-3 or TRBV12-4 and TRBJ1-1; D remains unclear. Trimming removed 3 bases from V and 4 bases from J, with 18 bases in between. This CDR3 contains 16 residues. CDR3 residues: CASSFDGGLVATEAFF. The CDR3, as DNA: TGTGCCAGCAGTTTCGATGGAGGGTTAGTGGCCACTGAAGCTTTCTTT.

There are many counts of this clonotype. V and J are TRBV7-2 and TRBJ1-6; D possibly corresponds to TRBD1 (6 bases). This CDR3 has 15 residues. Trimming removed 5 bases from V and 6 bases from J, with 14 bases in between. Germline CDR1 reads SGHTA; CDR2 reads FQGNSA. The CDR3 loop is CASSQEGGANSPLHF. Here the CDR3 DNA reads TGTGCCAGCAGCCAAGAGGGGGGGGCTAATTCACCCCTCCACTTT.

This clonotype was picked up many times. The chain combines TRBV20-1 with TRBJ2-7; 8 bases are a match to TRBD2. V trimming: 2 bases; J trimming: 2 bases; junction bases outside the gene matches: 11. The CDR3 has 16 amino acids. Germline V CDR1 and CDR2: DFQATT, SNEGSKA (reference sequence). The DNA of the CDR3 is TGCAGTGCTAGATTTAGCGGGGCTTCCCATCCCTACGAGCAGTACTTC. Amino acid sequence: CSARFSGASHPYEQYF.

This clonotype counts as medium-sized. CDR3 sequence: CASSQEGTGLLYGYTF. The CDR3 DNA follows: TGTGCCAGCAGCCAAGAGGGGACAGGCCTCCTCTATGGCTACACCTTC. The genes are TRBV4-2 and TRBJ1-2; 8 bases match TRBD1. CDR3 size: 16 residues. With 0 bases clipped from V and 4 bases from J, the junction kept 7 bases outside the gene matches. Germline CDR1 and CDR2: LGHNA and YNFKEQ.

This clonotype occurred a few times. The chain recombines TRBV7-2 with TRBJ2-2; 10 bases are shared with TRBD2. The germline CDR1 and CDR2 sequences are SGHTA and FQGNSA. J was trimmed by 4 bases and V by 3 bases; bases with no gene match: 2. The CDR3 consists of 15 residues. CDR3 nucleotide sequence: TGTGCCAGCAGCTTCACTAGCGGGGTCACCGGGGAGCTGTTTTTT. Translating gives CASSFTSGVTGELFF.

This clonotype has more than one count but fewer than ten. V gene TRBV6-6 combines with J gene TRBJ2-1, with TRBD2 matching over 11 bases. After removal of 3 bases from V and 0 bases from J, the junction contained 10 bases not matched to a gene. In germline, CDR1 is MNHNY, CDR2 SVGAGI (reference sequence). The CDR3 covers 19 residues. CDR3 residues: CASSYPLAGGESSYNEQFF. The DNA for the CDR3 is TGTGCCAGCAGTTATCCGCTAGCGGGGGGCGAAAGCTCCTACAATGAGCAGTTCTTC.

This clonotype was detected many times. This rearrangement joins TRBV5-1 to TRBJ2-7; 9 bases align to TRBD1. The germline gives CDR1 SGHRS, CDR2 YFSETQ. V shed 7 bases, J shed 5 bases, and the junction held 7 bases outside the gene matches. This CDR3 has 13 amino acids. CDR3 sequence (DNA): TGCGCCAGCCGACAGGGGGGCACTGACGAGCAGTACTTC. Residues: CASRQGGTDEQYF. The full variable domain, in which reference TRBV5-1 and TRBJ2-7 provide the parts outside the CDR3, is KAGVTQTPRYLIKTRGQQVTLSCSPISGHRSVSWYQQTPGQGLQFLFEYFSETQRNKGNFPGRFSGRQFSNSRSEMNVSTLELGDSALYLCASRQGGTDEQYFGPGTRLTVT.

The V call is TRBV5-1, the J call TRBJ2-1, with no clear D. The germline V gene encodes CDR1 SGHRS and CDR2 YFSETQ. This CDR3 contains 14 residues. Deletions cut 6 bases from V and 1 base from J, with 11 bases between. CDR3 bases: TGCGCCAGCAAAACTACGCCTTCCTACAATGAGCAGTTCTTC. Encoded protein: CASKTTPSYNEQFF.

This clonotype occurred many times. This rearrangement joins TRBV3-1 to TRBJ2-3; D uncertain. CDR3 size: 14 residues. Trimming took 0 bases from V and 4 from J, leaving 8 bases between them. Germline V lookup: CDR1 LGHDT, CDR2 YNNKEL (reference sequence). CDR3 sequence (DNA): TGTGCCAGCAGCCAAGATCTTGGCGCAGATACGCAGTATTTT. It translates to CASSQDLGADTQYF.

In this sample, this clonotype turned up many times. The V call is TRBV29-1, the J call TRBJ2-7; a weak D match, TRBD1 (6 bases). The germline V gene encodes CDR1 SQVTM and CDR2 ANQGSEA. The CDR3 is 16 amino acids. Deletions cut 0 bases from V and 2 bases from J, with 17 bases between. The CDR3 region has the DNA TGCAGCGTTGAAGATGGGGCAGGGGCGATCCCCTACGAGCAGTACTTC. The encoded protein is CSVEDGAGAIPYEQYF.

Judged by abundance, this clonotype is medium-sized. One junction end does not reproduce the germline sequence, and a read error may be involved. The chain joins TRBV12-3 or TRBV12-4 to TRBJ2-2, with TRBD1 matching over 7 bases. The CDR3 loop spans 15 amino acids. The CDR3 region has the DNA TGTGCCAGCAGCTTAGGGGGCGCGGGCACCGGGGAGCTGTTTTTT. It specifies CASSLGGAGTGELFF.

This clonotype was picked up many times. The V call is TRBV6-5, the J call TRBJ2-6; D uncertain. V lost 5 bases and J 0 bases, leaving 11 bases between the germline ends. Germline CDR1 MNHEY, CDR2 SVGAGI. CDR3 length equals 16 residues. In DNA, the CDR3 is TGTGCCAGCAGTATGCTGAAGGACTCTGGGGCCAACGTCCTGACTTTC. Protein product: CASSMLKDSGANVLTF.

This clonotype came up many times. The chain employs TRBV5-5 and TRBJ2-1; 10 bases are shared with TRBD2. The CDR3 is 15 residues long. The V gene's germline CDR1 is SGHKS and CDR2 YYEKEE (reference sequence). J lost 5 bases, V lost 0 bases, and 2 bases had no gene match. Here the CDR3 reads CASSLVAGGNNEQFF. In DNA, the CDR3 is TGTGCCAGCAGCTTGGTAGCGGGGGGCAACAATGAGCAGTTCTTC.

A word on this clonotype: The junction departs from germline at one end; a sequencing error may be responsible. The chain uses TRBV27 and TRBJ1-6; D ambiguous. The CDR3 sequence is 12 residues long. Germline V gene data show CDR1 as MNHEY and CDR2 as SMNVEV (reference sequence). CDR3 bases: TGTGACAGCAGTTTATCGGGTGGCGCCCTCCACTTT. Its translation: CDSSLSGGALHF.

The chain couples TRBV5-6 to TRBJ1-1; unclear D gene. CDR3 length equals 14 residues. V was trimmed by 3 bases and J by 0 bases, leaving 9 bases between them. From germline, CDR1 is SGHDT and CDR2 YYEEEE. Here the CDR3 reads CASSWLSMNTEAFF. The CDR3 region has the DNA TGTGCCAGCAGCTGGCTCAGCATGAACACTGAAGCTTTCTTT.

The J gene is TRBJ1-1, the V gene TRBV6-1, with D possibly TRBD1 on 5 matching bases. Germline V CDR1 and CDR2: MNHNS, SASEGT. The V end was cut by 6 bases, the J end by 4 bases, with 12 bases between. This CDR3 has 13 amino acids. CDR3 amino acids: CASRPGGFTEAFF. In DNA, the CDR3 is TGTGCCAGCAGGCCCGGGGGGTTCACTGAAGCTTTCTTT.

This clonotype was seen just once. This chain joins TRBV3-1 and TRBJ2-1; 14 bases align to TRBD2. This CDR3 region has 16 residues. The V gene's germline CDR1 is LGHDT and CDR2 YNNKEL (reference sequence). The V gene end was trimmed by 4 bases and the J gene end by 7 bases; junction bases not matched to a gene: 6. CDR3 region: CASSPRTSGGKNEQFF. In DNA, the CDR3 is TGTGCCAGCAGCCCGCGGACTAGCGGGGGGAAGAATGAGCAGTTCTTC.